This T cell receptor beta chain was sequenced during a study of blood T cells in healthy people across ages. Study background: Every two T cells gave about one barcoded beta molecule via template switching.

Whole-study results and caveats: In older individuals, TCR beta diversity per million T cells was lower, falling roughly linearly with age. TCR beta diversity was tightly associated with the proportion of naive T cells. Diversity was higher, and naive CD4+ cells more numerous, in long-lived donors than in aged donors.

This clonotype was counted many times. Antigen specificity is unknown. Germline CDR1 is DFQATT and CDR2 is SNEGSKA (reference sequence). The V gene end was trimmed by 4 bases and the J gene end by 6 bases; junction bases not matched to a gene: 9. The CDR3 has 15 residues. Using a J-beta primer mix together with a sample-barcoded 5' primer, a second PCR was run for roughly 6 to 11 cycles. Each CDR3 protein gets one entry after TCRdb re-called the 5' RACE reads with MiXCR. The sample has 650,000 to 800,000 distinct CDR3 sequences; under 45% are singletons. The genes are TRBV20-1 and TRBJ2-1; 10 bases line up with TRBD1. The sequenced sample consisted of blood. The clonotype was recovered from a man between 60 and 75 years old in good health. The CDR3 region has the DNA TGCAGTGCTATGAAGGACAGGGGGTTCTTCAATGAGCAGTTCTTC. This gives the protein CSAMKDRGFFNEQFF.